Sequencing of this TCR beta chain was carried out in a study of blood T cell repertoires in COVID-19. Study-level background: The cDNA or gDNA used as material had been derived from T cells, B-cell-depleted T cells, or PBMCs.

Only in-frame clones appear in the TCRdb table, and some are missing; sequencing was by immunoSEQ multiplex PCR. The sample yields about 24,000 clones, around 86% seen once. V shed 6 bases and J shed 2 bases, with 17 bases lying between them. CDR3 length: 15 amino acids. The germline CDR1 and CDR2 sequences are MDHEN and SYDVKM. The source material was peripheral blood. The receptor was derived from a woman of 80 years or more with active or convalescent COVID-19. The chain couples TRBV28 to TRBJ2-7, with D tentatively TRBD2 (6 bases). CDR3 loop: CASRLTLATPYEQYF. The DNA for the CDR3 is TGTGCCAGCAGACTCACCCTAGCGACCCCCTACGAGCAGTACTTC.